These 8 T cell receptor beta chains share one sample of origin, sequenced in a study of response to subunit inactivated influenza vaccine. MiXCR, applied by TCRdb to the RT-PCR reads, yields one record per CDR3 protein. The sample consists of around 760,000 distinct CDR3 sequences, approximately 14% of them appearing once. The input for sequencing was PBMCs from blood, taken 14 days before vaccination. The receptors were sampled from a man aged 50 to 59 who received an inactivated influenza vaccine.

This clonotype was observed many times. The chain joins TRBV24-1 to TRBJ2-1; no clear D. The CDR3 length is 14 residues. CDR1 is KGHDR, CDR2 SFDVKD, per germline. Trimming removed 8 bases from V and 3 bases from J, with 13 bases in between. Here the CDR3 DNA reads TGTGCCACCACCCAAGGTAACGGCTACAATGAGCAGTTCTTC. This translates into CATTQGNGYNEQFF.

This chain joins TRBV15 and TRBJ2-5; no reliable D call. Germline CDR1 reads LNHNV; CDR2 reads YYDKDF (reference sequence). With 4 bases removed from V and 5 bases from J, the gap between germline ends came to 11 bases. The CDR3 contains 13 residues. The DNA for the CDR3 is TGTGCCACCAGCAAAGATCGACTGGAGACCCAGTACTTC. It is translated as CATSKDRLETQYF.

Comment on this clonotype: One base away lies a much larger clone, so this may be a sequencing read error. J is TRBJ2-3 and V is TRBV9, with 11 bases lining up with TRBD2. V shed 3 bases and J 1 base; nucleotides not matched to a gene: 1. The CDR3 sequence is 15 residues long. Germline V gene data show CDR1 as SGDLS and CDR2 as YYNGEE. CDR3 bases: TGTGCCAGCAGCGCGGGACTAGCGGGCACAGATACGCAGTATTTT. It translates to CASSAGLAGTDTQYF.

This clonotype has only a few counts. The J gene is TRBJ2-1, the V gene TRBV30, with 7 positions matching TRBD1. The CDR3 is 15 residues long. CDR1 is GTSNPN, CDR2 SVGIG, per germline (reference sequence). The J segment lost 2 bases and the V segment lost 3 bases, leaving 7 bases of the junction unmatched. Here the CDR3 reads CAWSAGTATYNEQFF. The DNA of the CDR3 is TGTGCCTGGAGCGCCGGGACAGCGACCTACAATGAGCAGTTCTTC.

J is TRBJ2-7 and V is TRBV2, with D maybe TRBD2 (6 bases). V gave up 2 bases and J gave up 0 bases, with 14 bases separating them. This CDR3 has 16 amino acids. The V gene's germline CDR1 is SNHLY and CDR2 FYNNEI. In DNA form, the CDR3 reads TGTGCCAGCAGTGAAAACGGTAGCGGAGGCTCCTACGAGCAGTACTTC. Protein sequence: CASSENGSGGSYEQYF.

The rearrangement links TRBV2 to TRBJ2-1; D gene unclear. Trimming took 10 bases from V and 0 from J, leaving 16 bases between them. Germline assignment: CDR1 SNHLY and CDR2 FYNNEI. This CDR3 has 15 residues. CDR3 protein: CATMADGSSYNEQFF. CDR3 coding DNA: TGTGCCACCATGGCAGACGGCAGCTCCTACAATGAGCAGTTCTTC.

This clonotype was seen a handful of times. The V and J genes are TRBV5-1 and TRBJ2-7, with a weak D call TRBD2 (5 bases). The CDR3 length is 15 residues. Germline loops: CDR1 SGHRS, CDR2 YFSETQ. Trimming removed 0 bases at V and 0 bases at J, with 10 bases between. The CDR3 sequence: CASSLGGRGSYEQYF. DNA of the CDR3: TGCGCCAGCAGCTTGGGAGGCCGGGGCTCCTACGAGCAGTACTTC.

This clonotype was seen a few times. DNA for the CDR3: TGTGCCAGCAGTCTCTCCGGGACAGGGGTTAGGGGCTACACCTTC. Translation: CASSLSGTGVRGYTF. V and J are TRBV3-1 and TRBJ1-2, with 10 bases fitting TRBD1. The trim removed 6 bases at V and 8 bases at J, leaving 12 bases unmatched. Per germline, CDR1 LGHDT and CDR2 YNNKEL (reference sequence). The CDR3 has 15 residues.